The sample holds many counts of the clone carrying this TCR beta chain. Its antigen is currently unknown. Germline V gives CDR1 DFQATT, CDR2 SNEGSKA (reference sequence). The CDR3 totals 15 residues. Trimming cost V 3 bases and J 0 bases; bases outside gene matches: 6. This entry comes from a study of CD8 T cells in ankylosing spondylitis. Study observations and caveats: A motif in TCR beta, a set of about eight highly homologous variants, appeared characteristic of ankylosing spondylitis blood.

By quantitative 5'-RACE with molecular barcodes, the TCR beta libraries were made. TCRdb itself ran the 5' RACE reads through MiXCR, one entry per CDR3 protein. The data show about 170,000 distinct CDR3 sequences, with about 16% seen just once and roughly 8% held by the top ten. The sequence derives from a male donor with ankylosing spondylitis or in good health (not recorded which). What was sequenced was blood, either unsorted or a sorted T cell fraction (not recorded which). This sequence joins TRBV20-1 and TRBJ2-3; 7 bases agree with TRBD2. CDR3 sequence (DNA): TGCAGTGCTAGGAATAGCGGGCCGAGCACAGATACGCAGTATTTT. It specifies CSARNSGPSTDTQYF.